Sequencing of this T cell receptor (beta chain) was carried out in a study of control samples from healthy donors and cancer patients. TCRdb's copy holds only in-frame clones and misses some; the assay was immunoSEQ multiplex PCR. The profile shows roughly 63,000 clones, 90% of them singletons. Per germline, CDR1 LNHDA and CDR2 SQIVND (reference sequence). The V end lost 10 bases, the J end lost 6 bases, and 18 bases lay between the germline ends. The CDR3 is made up of 14 amino acids. The clonotype originates from a man aged 55 to 70 with colorectal cancer. The sequencing sample was made of PBMCs. The chain has TRBV19 and TRBJ2-2; a possible D gene is TRBD2 (6 bases). In DNA, the CDR3 is TGTGCCACTGGGGGGACCCCCCTATCCGGGGAGCTGTTTTTT. Translated: CATGGTPLSGELFF. Filled out from reference TRBV19 and TRBJ2-2, the complete variable domain reads DGGITQSPKYLFRKEGQNVTLSCEQNLNHDAMYWYRQDPGQGLRLIYYSQIVNDFQKGDIAEGYSVSREKKESFPLTVTSAQKNPTAFYLCATGGTPLSGELFFGEGSRLTVL.